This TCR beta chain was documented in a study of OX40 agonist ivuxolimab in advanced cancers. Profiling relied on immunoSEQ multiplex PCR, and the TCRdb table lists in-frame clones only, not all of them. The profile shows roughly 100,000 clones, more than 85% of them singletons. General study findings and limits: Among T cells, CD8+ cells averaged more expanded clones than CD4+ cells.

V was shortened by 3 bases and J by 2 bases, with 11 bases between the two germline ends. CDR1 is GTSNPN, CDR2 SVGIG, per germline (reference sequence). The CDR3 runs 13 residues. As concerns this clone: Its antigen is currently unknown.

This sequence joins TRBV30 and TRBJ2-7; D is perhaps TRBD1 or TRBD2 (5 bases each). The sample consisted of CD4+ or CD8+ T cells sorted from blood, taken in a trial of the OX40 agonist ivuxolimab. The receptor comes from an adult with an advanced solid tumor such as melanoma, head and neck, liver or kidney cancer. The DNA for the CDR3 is TGTGCCTGGAGGAGGGGCCTCCCCTACGAGCAGTACTTC. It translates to CAWRRGLPYEQYF.